Below are 20 T cell receptor beta chains sequenced from a single sample in a study of T cell responses to AZD1222 COVID-19 vaccine. Profiled with immunoSEQ multiplex PCR; TCRdb holds only in-frame clones, not every one. The sample consists of tens of thousands of clones, around 89% of them appearing once. The sequences come from peripheral blood, collected 28 days after the second AZD1222 dose. These receptors came from an adult who received the AZD1222 COVID-19 vaccine.

This chain uses TRBV3-1 (or the pseudogene TRBV3-2) with TRBJ1-2, with 8 bases lining up with TRBD1. Germline CDR1 is LGHDT and CDR2 is YNNKEL (reference sequence). V shed 4 bases and J 4 bases; nucleotides not matched to a gene: 8. The CDR3 runs 15 residues. CDR3 in amino acids: CASSPERQGTYGYTF. The CDR3, as DNA: TGTGCCAGCAGCCCAGAGCGACAGGGGACCTATGGCTACACCTTC.

The rearrangement links TRBV24-1 to TRBJ2-1; 9 bases agree with TRBD2. V shed 5 bases, J shed 5 bases, and the junction held 3 bases outside the gene matches. The CDR3 is 14 residues long. The germline gives CDR1 KGHDR, CDR2 SFDVKD. The CDR3 loop is CATSGLAANNEQFF. CDR3 in DNA: TGTGCCACCAGTGGACTAGCGGCAAACAATGAGCAGTTCTTC.

The gene calls are TRBV24-1 and TRBJ2-2; D remains ambiguous. The V gene's germline CDR1 is KGHDR and CDR2 SFDVKD. This CDR3 has 15 residues. V was shortened by 1 base and J by 3 bases, with 8 bases between the two germline ends. The chain's CDR3 is CATSDFLFDTGELFF. CDR3 nucleotide sequence: TGTGCCACCAGTGATTTCCTGTTTGACACCGGGGAGCTGTTTTTT.

J is TRBJ2-7 and V is TRBV5-1, with D possibly TRBD2 on 6 matching bases. Between the trimmed V and J ends, which lost 2 bases and 1 base, there was a span of 10 bases. The CDR3 is 14 amino acids. CDR1 SGHRS and CDR2 YFSETQ come from the germline V gene. Here the CDR3 DNA reads TGCGCCAGCAGCTTTTCCGGGGGATCCTACGAGCAGTACTTC. It translates to CASSFSGGSYEQYF.

The V and J genes are TRBV9 and TRBJ2-3, with 8 positions matching TRBD2. Trimming cost V 7 bases and J 0 bases; bases outside gene matches: 10. Germline V lookup: CDR1 SGDLS, CDR2 YYNGEE. The CDR3 length is 16 residues. The CDR3 sequence: CASRGGRGPSTDTQYF. The CDR3 DNA reads TGTGCCAGCCGCGGGGGGCGGGGGCCTAGCACAGATACGCAGTATTTT. The full variable domain, in which reference TRBV9 and TRBJ2-3 provide the parts outside the CDR3, is DSGVTQTPKHLITATGQRVTLRCSPRSGDLSVYWYQQSLDQGLQFLIQYYNGEERAKGNILERFSAQQFPDLHSELNLSSLELGDSALYFCASRGGRGPSTDTQYFGPGTRLTVL.

This sequence joins TRBV29-1 and TRBJ1-2; 7 bases line up with TRBD1. CDR3 length: 15 amino acids. With V trimmed by 6 bases and J by 2 bases, 12 bases remained unmatched. Per germline, CDR1 SQVTM and CDR2 ANQGSEA. CDR3 in amino acids: CSVGFPGQRNYGYTF. The CDR3 region has the DNA TGCAGCGTGGGTTTTCCGGGACAGAGGAACTATGGCTACACCTTC.

The chain recombines TRBV6-4 with TRBJ2-1, with 14 bases identical to TRBD2. This CDR3 has 15 amino acids. Germline V gives CDR1 MRHNA, CDR2 SNTAGT. Losses at the gene ends were 7 bases for V and 9 bases for J; bases not matched to a gene: 8. The CDR3 nucleotides are TGTGCCAGCACCGCCGGGACTAGCGGGAGCGGTGAGCAGTTCTTC. Translating it yields CASTAGTSGSGEQFF.

The chain joins TRBV9 to TRBJ1-3; tentatively, D is TRBD1 (5 bases). V gave up 4 bases and J gave up 8 bases, with 10 bases separating them. Per the germline V gene, CDR1 is SGDLS and CDR2 is YYNGEE. This CDR3 comprises 12 residues. CDR3 region: CASSLRGDTIYF. The CDR3 DNA reads as TGTGCCAGCAGCCTACGAGGGGACACCATATATTTT. Using reference TRBV9 and TRBJ1-3 for the parts outside the CDR3, the full variable domain is DSGVTQTPKHLITATGQRVTLRCSPRSGDLSVYWYQQSLDQGLQFLIQYYNGEERAKGNILERFSAQQFPDLHSELNLSSLELGDSALYFCASSLRGDTIYFGEGSWLTVV.

This clone was recorded a few times. The V and J genes are TRBV6-4 and TRBJ2-3; TRBD2 aligns across 12 bases. Germline V lookup: CDR1 MRHNA, CDR2 SNTAGT. The CDR3 contains 15 residues. With V trimmed by 4 bases and J by 6 bases, 5 bases remained unmatched. The CDR3 coding sequence is TGTGCCAGCAGTGTTTCTAGCGGGGGGGCCGATACGCAGTATTTT. Translation: CASSVSSGGADTQYF.

J is TRBJ1-5 and V is TRBV5-6; no definite D call. Germline V gene lookup returns CDR1 SGHDT and CDR2 YYEEEE. V lost 3 bases to trimming and J lost 5 bases, with 12 bases between them. There are 14 residues in the CDR3. The CDR3 here is CASSSVYGDQPQHF. The CDR3, as DNA: TGTGCCAGCAGCTCAGTATACGGCGATCAGCCCCAGCATTTT.

The V gene is TRBV18, the J gene TRBJ2-1; 7 bases are a match to TRBD2. After removal of 2 bases from V and 0 bases from J, the junction contained 4 bases not matched to a gene. Germline V gene lookup returns CDR1 KGHSH and CDR2 LQKENI. The CDR3 spans 16 residues. The chain's CDR3 is CASSPISGYSYNEQFF. In DNA, the CDR3 is TGTGCCAGCTCACCAATTAGCGGGTACTCCTACAATGAGCAGTTCTTC.

V and J are TRBV7-2 and TRBJ1-5; 8 bases are shared with TRBD1. Germline CDR1 is SGHTA and CDR2 is FQGNSA. The J segment lost 9 bases and the V segment lost 5 bases, leaving 9 bases of the junction unmatched. This CDR3 is 14 amino acids long. The CDR3 region has the DNA TGTGCCAGCAGCCAACAGGGGGGGGCGTCGCCCCAGCATTTT. It yields the protein CASSQQGGASPQHF.

The rearrangement uses TRBV19 and TRBJ1-3; 8 bases are a match to TRBD1. This CDR3 is 16 amino acids long. With V trimmed by 5 bases and J by 0 bases, 6 bases remained unmatched. Germline V lookup: CDR1 LNHDA, CDR2 SQIVND (reference sequence). The CDR3 nucleotides read TGTGCCAGTAGTGCGGACAGGGCCTACTCTGGAAACACCATATATTTT. It encodes CASSADRAYSGNTIYF. The variable domain in full, with the rest retrieved from reference TRBV19 and TRBJ1-3, is DGGITQSPKYLFRKEGQNVTLSCEQNLNHDAMYWYRQDPGQGLRLIYYSQIVNDFQKGDIAEGYSVSREKKESFPLTVTSAQKNPTAFYLCASSADRAYSGNTIYFGEGSWLTVV.

This chain links TRBV2 with TRBJ1-4; TRBD1 matches 7 bases. With V trimmed by 9 bases and J by 1 base, 8 bases remained unmatched. The CDR3 extends over 15 amino acids. Germline CDR1 SNHLY, CDR2 FYNNEI. The chain's CDR3 is CASLTGSVTNEKLFF. The CDR3, as DNA: TGTGCCAGTTTGACAGGGTCGGTAACTAATGAAAAACTGTTTTTT. Full variable domain (missing parts from reference TRBV2 and TRBJ1-4): EPEVTQTPSHQVTQMGQEVILRCVPISNHLYFYWYRQILGQKVEFLVSFYNNEISEKSEIFDDQFSVERPDGSNFTLKIRSTKLEDSAMYFCASLTGSVTNEKLFFGSGTQLSVL.

The V call is TRBV11-2, the J call TRBJ1-1, with D hard to call. V dropped 0 bases and J dropped 6 bases, with 8 bases sitting between them. The CDR3 consists of 13 residues. The V gene's germline CDR1 is SGHAT and CDR2 FQNNGV. The CDR3 here is CASSLESWAEAFF. CDR3 bases: TGTGCCAGCAGCTTAGAGTCGTGGGCTGAAGCTTTCTTT.

DNA for the CDR3: TGTGCCAGCTCGCAGAATGGCGGGGGGGCGACAGATACGCAGTATTTT. Protein sequence: CASSQNGGGATDTQYF. This chain joins TRBV18 and TRBJ2-3; 9 positions agree with TRBD2. V trimming: 6 bases; J trimming: 3 bases; junction bases outside the gene matches: 10. This CDR3 is built from 16 residues. Germline assignment: CDR1 KGHSH and CDR2 LQKENI.

This clone was recorded a few times. The genes are TRBV28 and TRBJ2-7; TRBD2 aligns across 9 bases. This CDR3 contains 14 residues. The trim removed 6 bases at V and 5 bases at J, leaving 8 bases unmatched. Germline V gene lookup returns CDR1 MDHEN and CDR2 SYDVKM. CDR3 in amino acids: CASRIAGVGHEQYF. For the CDR3, the DNA is TGTGCCAGCAGGATAGCGGGGGTAGGCCACGAGCAGTACTTC.

The V and J genes are TRBV2 and TRBJ1-2; TRBD1 aligns across 9 bases. The V gene's germline CDR1 is SNHLY and CDR2 FYNNEI. This CDR3 comprises 15 residues. The ends lost 6 bases at V and 4 bases at J; junction bases unmatched: 9. The chain's CDR3 is CASRRTQGALYGYTF. DNA for the CDR3: TGTGCCAGCAGACGTACACAGGGGGCCCTCTATGGCTACACCTTC.

J is TRBJ1-5 and V is TRBV6-2 or TRBV6-3, with TRBD1 as a possible D gene (6 bases). The CDR3 has 13 residues. CDR1 MNHEY and CDR2 SVGEGT come from the germline V gene. Between the trimmed V and J ends, which lost 4 bases and 7 bases, there was a span of 11 bases. This chain's CDR3 is CASSSPGVQPQHF. DNA for the CDR3: TGTGCCAGCAGTTCCCCAGGGGTACAGCCCCAGCATTTT.

J is TRBJ1-4 and V is TRBV7-9; possible D gene TRBD1, 6 bases. V lost 4 bases to trimming and J lost 5 bases, with 8 bases between them. CDR1 SEHNR and CDR2 FQNEAQ come from the germline V gene (reference sequence). The CDR3 runs to 13 residues. Here the CDR3 DNA reads TGTGCCAGCAGCTCAGGACAGAATGAAAAACTGTTTTTT. Protein sequence: CASSSGQNEKLFF.